The 11 T cell receptor beta chains given below trace back to one sample, sequenced in a study of blood T cell repertoires in COVID-19. Sequencing was performed with immunoSEQ multiplex PCR; in TCRdb, only in-frame clones are kept and a portion is missing. The table includes about 200,000 clones, nearly 90% detected once. The sample comprised peripheral blood. Receptors originate from a man in his fifties with COVID-19, enrolled during active disease.

The J gene is TRBJ2-1, the V gene TRBV23-1, with 12 bases that match TRBD1. TRBV23-1 is an ORF for which the function is uncertain. The V gene end was trimmed by 6 bases and the J gene end by 9 bases; junction bases not matched to a gene: 12. This CDR3 contains 16 residues. Here the CDR3 DNA reads TGCGCCAGCAGCCCGTTCCGGGACAGGGGGCGCAGTGAGCAGTTCTTC. Its protein is CASSPFRDRGRSEQFF.

The chain couples TRBV11-2 to TRBJ2-7; 13 nucleotides align to TRBD2. CDR1 is SGHAT and CDR2 is FQNNGV in the germline V gene. V gave up 4 bases and J gave up 3 bases; unmatched junction bases: 9. This CDR3 region has 17 residues. CDR3 region: CASSSLPGTSGNYEQYF. The CDR3 bases are TGTGCCAGCAGCTCGCTTCCTGGGACTAGCGGGAACTACGAGCAGTACTTC.

As concerns this clone: Other DNA sequences in the same sample also yield this CDR3. The genes are TRBV5-6 and TRBJ1-2, with D perhaps TRBD1 (6 bases). The V gene's germline CDR1 is SGHDT and CDR2 YYEEEE. CDR3 length: 15 amino acids. V lost 2 bases, J lost 0 bases, and 11 bases lay in between. CDR3 in amino acids: CASSLGQKPNYGYTF. The CDR3 nucleotides read TGTGCCAGCAGCTTAGGACAGAAACCTAACTATGGCTACACCTTC.

The genes are TRBV3-1 (or the pseudogene TRBV3-2) and TRBJ1-2; 8 bases are a match to TRBD1. The germline V gene encodes CDR1 LGHDT and CDR2 YNNKEL (reference sequence). The J segment lost 4 bases and the V segment lost 6 bases, leaving 10 bases of the junction unmatched. The CDR3 is 15 residues long. CDR3 sequence: CASSRGAGGAYGYTF. CDR3 sequence (DNA): TGTGCCAGCAGTCGTGGCGCAGGGGGCGCCTATGGCTACACCTTC.

This clone was seen just once. In DNA form, the CDR3 reads TGTGCCAGCAGCAACCCGGGACATCACTCCTACGAGCAGTACTTC. Encoded protein: CASSNPGHHSYEQYF. The V call is TRBV5-4, the J call TRBJ2-7; maybe TRBD1 (6 bases). The CDR3 is made up of 15 amino acids. The V end was cut by 4 bases, the J end by 0 bases, with 14 bases between. CDR1 and CDR2 from the germline V gene are SGHNT and YYREEE (reference sequence).

This rearrangement joins TRBV19 to TRBJ1-1, with 7 bases identical to TRBD1. The CDR3 contains 16 residues. Trimming removed 7 bases from V and 1 base from J; junction bases left unmatched: 12. Germline V gene sequence: CDR1 LNHDA, CDR2 SQIVND (reference sequence). CDR3 bases: TGTGCCAGTACTACACACCGGGGACAGAAGAACACTGAAGCTTTCTTT. This translates into CASTTHRGQKNTEAFF.

This clone has only one observation. The CDR3 spells CASSLTSGVGEQYF. The CDR3 nucleotides read TGTGCCAGCAGCTTAACGTCAGGGGTAGGGGAGCAGTACTTC. The chain uses TRBV7-3 and TRBJ2-7, with D tentatively TRBD1 (6 bases). The germline V and J ends were trimmed by 0 bases and 7 bases, with 13 bases remaining between them. The CDR3 spans 14 residues. Germline lookup yields CDR1 SGHTA and CDR2 FQGTGA. The entire variable domain, with the rest obtained from reference TRBV7-3 and TRBJ2-7, is as follows: GAGVSQTPSNKVTEKGKYVELRCDPISGHTALYWYRQSLGQGPEFLIYFQGTGAADDSGLPNDRFFAVRPEGSVSTLKIQRTERGDSAVYLCASSLTSGVGEQYFGPGTRLTVT.

The genes are TRBV7-9 and TRBJ2-7; TRBD2 is a possible D gene (5 bases). The V end was cut by 1 base, the J end by 2 bases, with 9 bases between. The CDR3 sequence is 14 residues long. Per germline, CDR1 SEHNR and CDR2 FQNEAQ (reference sequence). The CDR3 nucleotides read TGTGCCAGCAGCTTAGTTGGGAGACCCTACGAGCAGTACTTC. Translation gives CASSLVGRPYEQYF.

The rearrangement links TRBV11-3 to TRBJ2-7; 9 nucleotides line up with TRBD1. The V segment lost 4 bases and the J segment 4 bases; nucleotides outside the gene matches: 5. CDR3 size: 14 residues. CDR1 is SGHNT and CDR2 is YENEEA in the germline V gene. The CDR3 protein is CASSSGTGKYEQYF. CDR3 bases: TGTGCCAGCAGCTCCGGGACAGGGAAATACGAGCAGTACTTC.

V usage is TRBV28 and J usage is TRBJ1-5, with D perhaps TRBD1 (6 bases). The germline V gene has CDR1 MDHEN and CDR2 SYDVKM. The CDR3 runs 17 residues. The V end was cut by 7 bases, the J end by 0 bases, with 19 bases between. The CDR3 sequence is CASTLFRTVNSNQPQHF. CDR3 DNA sequence: TGTGCCAGCACCTTATTCCGGACAGTCAATAGCAATCAGCCCCAGCATTTT.

This clone was counted once. The chain is built from TRBV11-3 and TRBJ2-2, with 9 bases aligning to TRBD1. The CDR3 is 17 amino acids. CDR1 is SGHNT, CDR2 YENEEA, per germline. The ends lost 4 bases at V and 6 bases at J; junction bases unmatched: 12. In DNA, the CDR3 is TGTGCCAGCAGCTCTATACCGGGACAGGGCGGAGCCGGGGAGCTGTTTTTT. It encodes CASSSIPGQGGAGELFF.